The rows below give T cell receptor beta chains drawn from one sample of a study of blood T cell repertoires in COVID-19. Sequencing used immunoSEQ multiplex PCR; TCRdb keeps in-frame clones, though not all of them. The sample shows 150,000 to 200,000 clones, more than 75% of them seen only once. Source material: PBMCs or T cells enriched from blood (not recorded which). The origin of the receptors is a woman aged 25 to 39 who had recovered from COVID-19. Both conserved end residues are part of each CDR3. D genes are given only for firm matches. Size tells how often a clone was seen (once, few, many) or the class of an expanded clone, and some rows leave it out.

TGTGCCAGAAGGATGAGATTTGCCCCCGGAGGATACGACTCTAATTGCACCTACGAGCAGTACTTC	CARRMRFAPGGYDSNCTYEQYF	NA	TRBV5-3	NA	TRBJ2-7
TGTGCCAGCAGCGTACGTAGAGGAGACTGGACAGATACGCAGTATTTT	CASSVRRGDWTDTQYF	NA	TRBV9	few	TRBJ2-3
TGTGCCAGTAGCGACAGGGGCTCCTCTGGGGCCAACGTCCTGACTTTC	CASSDRGSSGANVLTF	TRBD1	TRBV19	NA	TRBJ2-6
TGTGCCAGCAGACCCGGAGGCGGGAGGTTAAATGAGCAGTTCTTC	CASRPGGGRLNEQFF	TRBD2	TRBV4-2	once	TRBJ2-1
TGCGCCAGCAGCTCGGACTACCGGCCCTCTAGCACAGATACGCAGTATTTT	CASSSDYRPSSTDTQYF	NA	TRBV5-1	NA	TRBJ2-3
TGTGCCAGCATCCGGGCGGGCACAGATACGCAGTATTTT	CASIRAGTDTQYF	NA	TRBV7-8	NA	TRBJ2-3
TGTGCCAGCAGCCTTCTAGCGGGGGGACAAGATACGCAGTATTTT	CASSLLAGGQDTQYF	TRBD2	TRBV28	NA	TRBJ2-3
TGTGCCAGCAGCTTAGGAGTCCCGAGCGAGCAGTACTTC	CASSLGVPSEQYF	NA	TRBV7-2	NA	TRBJ2-7
TGTGCCAGCAGCTTCGGGGGACTAGCGGGACATCATGAAGAGACCCAGTACTTC	CASSFGGLAGHHEETQYF	TRBD2	TRBV7-8	NA	TRBJ2-5
TGTGCCAGCACCCTAGCGGGAGAGTCCTACGAGCAGTACTTC	CASTLAGESYEQYF	TRBD2	TRBV11-2	NA	TRBJ2-7
TGTGCCAGCAGCCTACCACAGGGGGGGGACACCGGGGAGCTGTTTTTT	CASSLPQGGDTGELFF	NA	TRBV3-1/TRBV3-2	NA	TRBJ2-2
TGTGCCTGGAGTCCAGGAAGCTATAATTCACCCCTCCACTTT	CAWSPGSYNSPLHF	NA	TRBV30	NA	TRBJ1-6
TGTGCCAGCAGCCAAGATGTGCGGTACACCGGGGAGCTGTTTTTT	CASSQDVRYTGELFF	NA	TRBV3-1/TRBV3-2	NA	TRBJ2-2
TGTGCCAGTAGAAGGACTTTTGAACCTGGAAACACCATATATTTT	CASRRTFEPGNTIYF	NA	TRBV19	once	TRBJ1-3
TGTGCCACCAGTGCGCGGGAGGGCGGTACAGATACGCAGTATTTT	CATSAREGGTDTQYF	TRBD2	TRBV24-1	NA	TRBJ2-3
TGTGCCAGCTCACCATGGCAGGGGAATTCACCCCTCCACTTT	CASSPWQGNSPLHF	NA	TRBV18	NA	TRBJ1-6
TGCGGTGCTATTTGGCGGTCTGGAAACACCATATATTTT	CGAIWRSGNTIYF	NA	TRBV29-1	NA	TRBJ1-3
TGTGCCACTGGGACTAGCGGGAAAGTCAATGAGCAGTTCTTC	CATGTSGKVNEQFF	TRBD2	TRBV18	NA	TRBJ2-1
TGTGCCAGCATCCAGGGCTACAGCTCCTATAATTCACCCCTCCACTTT	CASIQGYSSYNSPLHF	NA	TRBV2	NA	TRBJ1-6
TGTGCCAGCAGCCAGACGGAGTATAATTCACCCCTCCACTTT	CASSQTEYNSPLHF	NA	TRBV27	NA	TRBJ1-6
TGTGCCTGGAATGGGGGCTTCTATGGCTACACCTTC	CAWNGGFYGYTF	NA	TRBV30	NA	TRBJ1-2
TGTGCCAGCGTCGGACAGGGGGCTCGTGGCTACACCTTC	CASVGQGARGYTF	TRBD1	TRBV19	NA	TRBJ1-2
TGTGCCAGCAGTCCATCAATCCTTGACAGGGGGCGTCAAGAGACCCAGTACTTC	CASSPSILDRGRQETQYF	TRBD1	TRBV28	NA	TRBJ2-5
TGTGCCAGCAGCTTAAGTGGGACAGTGAGGGGCACTGAAGCTTTCTTT	CASSLSGTVRGTEAFF	TRBD1	TRBV7-3	NA	TRBJ1-1
TGTGCAAGTCGCCCAGAAGTGCGGGACAGGGACGAGTTTGGGTCCTACGAGCAGTACTTC	CASRPEVRDRDEFGSYEQYF	NA	TRBV12-2	NA	TRBJ2-7
TGTGCCAGCAAATCGGAGACAGGGGTCTCTCGGCTGTACTTC	CASKSETGVSRLYF	TRBD1	TRBV2	NA	TRBJ2-5
TGTGCCAGTAGTAGAGGGCAGAGCTCCTACAATGAGCAGTTCTTC	CASSRGQSSYNEQFF	NA	TRBV19	NA	TRBJ2-1
TGTGCCAGCAGCAGTCCCGGGACATTCTCCCACGAGCAGTACTTC	CASSSPGTFSHEQYF	NA	TRBV21-1	once	TRBJ2-7
TGTGCCAGCAGTTTAGGGACAGCCGAAAAACTGTTTTTT	CASSLGTAEKLFF	TRBD1	TRBV27	NA	TRBJ1-4
TGTGCCAGCAGCTTGGTCGGGAGCGTAGGCATTCAGTACTTC	CASSLVGSVGIQYF	NA	TRBV5-5	NA	TRBJ2-4
TGTGCCAGCAGCCCGAAACCTAGGGGCGGCTACACCTTC	CASSPKPRGGYTF	NA	TRBV27	few	TRBJ1-2
TGTGCCAGCAGCCGAATGGGACAGGGCCCCGAAAAACTGTTTTTT	CASSRMGQGPEKLFF	TRBD1	TRBV14	NA	TRBJ1-4
TGTGCCAGCAGCACGGGACTAGCGGGCAGCACAGATACGCAGTATTTT	CASSTGLAGSTDTQYF	TRBD2	TRBV27	NA	TRBJ2-3
TGTGCCAGCAGCGATGTAGCGGGAGGGCCAAGGGAGCAGTACTTC	CASSDVAGGPREQYF	TRBD2	TRBV5-4	few	TRBJ2-7
TGTGCCAGCAGCCAAGTCTGGGGAGGCTATGGCTACACCTTC	CASSQVWGGYGYTF	NA	TRBV14	NA	TRBJ1-2
TGCGCCAGCAGCCAGGGCCGGGAGTCCCACGAGCAGTACTTC	CASSQGRESHEQYF	NA	TRBV4-1	few	TRBJ2-7
TGTGCCAGCAGGTTACAGGGTGGGTATGGCTACACCTTC	CASRLQGGYGYTF	NA	TRBV12-3/TRBV12-4	NA	TRBJ1-2